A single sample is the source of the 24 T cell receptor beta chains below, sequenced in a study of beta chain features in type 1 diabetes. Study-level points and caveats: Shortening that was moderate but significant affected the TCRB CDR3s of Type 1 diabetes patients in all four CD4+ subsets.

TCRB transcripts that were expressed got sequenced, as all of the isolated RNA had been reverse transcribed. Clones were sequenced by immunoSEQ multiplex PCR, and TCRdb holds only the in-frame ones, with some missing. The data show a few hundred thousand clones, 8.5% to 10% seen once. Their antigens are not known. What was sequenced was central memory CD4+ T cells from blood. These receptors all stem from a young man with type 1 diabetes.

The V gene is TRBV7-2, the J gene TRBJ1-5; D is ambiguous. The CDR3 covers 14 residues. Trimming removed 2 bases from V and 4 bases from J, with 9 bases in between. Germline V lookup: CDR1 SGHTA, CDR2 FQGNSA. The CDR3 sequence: CASSLFPGNQPQHF. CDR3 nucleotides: TGTGCCAGCAGCTTATTCCCGGGAAATCAGCCCCAGCATTTT. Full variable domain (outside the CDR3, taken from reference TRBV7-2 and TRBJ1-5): GAGVSQSPSNKVTEKGKDVELRCDPISGHTALYWYRQSLGQGLEFLIYFQGNSAPDKSGLPSDRFSAERTGGSVSTLTIQRTQQEDSAVYLCASSLFPGNQPQHFGDGTRLSIL.

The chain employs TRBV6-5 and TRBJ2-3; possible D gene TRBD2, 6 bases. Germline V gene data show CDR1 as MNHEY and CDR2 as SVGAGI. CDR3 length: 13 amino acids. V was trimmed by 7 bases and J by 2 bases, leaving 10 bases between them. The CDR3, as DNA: TGTGCCAGCATGGGCGGGACCACAGATACGCAGTATTTT. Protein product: CASMGGTTDTQYF.

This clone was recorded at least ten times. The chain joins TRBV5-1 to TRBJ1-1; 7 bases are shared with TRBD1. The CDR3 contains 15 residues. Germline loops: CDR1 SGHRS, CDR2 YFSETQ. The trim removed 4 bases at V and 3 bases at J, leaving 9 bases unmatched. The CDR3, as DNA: TGCGCCAGCAGCCCGAGACAGGGAACTTACACTGAAGCTTTCTTT. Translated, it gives CASSPRQGTYTEAFF. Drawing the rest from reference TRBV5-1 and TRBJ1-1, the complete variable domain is KAGVTQTPRYLIKTRGQQVTLSCSPISGHRSVSWYQQTPGQGLQFLFEYFSETQRNKGNFPGRFSGRQFSNSRSEMNVSTLELGDSALYLCASSPRQGTYTEAFFGQGTRLTVV.

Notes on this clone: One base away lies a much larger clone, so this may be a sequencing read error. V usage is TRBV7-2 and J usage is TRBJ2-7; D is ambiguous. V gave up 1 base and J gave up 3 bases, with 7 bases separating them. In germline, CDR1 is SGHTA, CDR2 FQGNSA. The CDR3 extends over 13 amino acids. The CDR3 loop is CASSLVRGYEQYF. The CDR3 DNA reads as TGTGCCAGCAGCTTAGTAAGAGGCTACGAGCAGTACTTC. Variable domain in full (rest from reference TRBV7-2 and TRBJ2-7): GAGVSQSPSNKVTEKGKDVELRCDPISGHTALYWYRQSLGQGLEFLIYFQGNSAPDKSGLPSDRFSAERTGGSVSTLTIQRTQQEDSAVYLCASSLVRGYEQYFGPGTRLTVT.

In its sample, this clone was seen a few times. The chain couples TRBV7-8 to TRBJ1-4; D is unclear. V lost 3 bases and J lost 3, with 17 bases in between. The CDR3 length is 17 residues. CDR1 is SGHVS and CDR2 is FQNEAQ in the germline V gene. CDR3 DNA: TGTGCCAGCAGCTTTCTCGGCGGTACGGGAGCTAATGAAAAACTGTTTTTT. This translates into CASSFLGGTGANEKLFF. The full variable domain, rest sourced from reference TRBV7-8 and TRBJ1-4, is GAGVSQSPRYKVAKRGQDVALRCDPISGHVSLFWYQQALGQGPEFLTYFQNEAQLDKSGLPSDRFFAERPEGSVSTLKIQRTQQEDSAVYLCASSFLGGTGANEKLFFGSGTQLSVL.

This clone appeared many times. In DNA, the CDR3 is TGTGCCAGCTCACCTAGCGGGAGGACCGCCAATGAGCAGTTCTTC. Translated, it gives CASSPSGRTANEQFF. This chain uses TRBV18 with TRBJ2-1; 10 bases align to TRBD2. This CDR3 region has 15 residues. After removal of 3 bases from V and 6 bases from J, the junction contained 5 bases not matched to a gene. Germline values: CDR1 KGHSH, CDR2 LQKENI.

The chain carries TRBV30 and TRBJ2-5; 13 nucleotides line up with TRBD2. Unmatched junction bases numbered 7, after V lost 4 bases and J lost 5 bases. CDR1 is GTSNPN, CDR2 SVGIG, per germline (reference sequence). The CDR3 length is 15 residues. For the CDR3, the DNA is TGTGCCTGGAAAGGAGGGACTAGCGGGACTGAGACCCAGTACTTC. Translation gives CAWKGGTSGTETQYF.

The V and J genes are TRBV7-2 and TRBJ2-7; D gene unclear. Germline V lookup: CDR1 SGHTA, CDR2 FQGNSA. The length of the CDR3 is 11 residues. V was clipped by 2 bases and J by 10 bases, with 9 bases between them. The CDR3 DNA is TGTGCCAGCAGCTTATACTGGGATCAGTACTTC. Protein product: CASSLYWDQYF.

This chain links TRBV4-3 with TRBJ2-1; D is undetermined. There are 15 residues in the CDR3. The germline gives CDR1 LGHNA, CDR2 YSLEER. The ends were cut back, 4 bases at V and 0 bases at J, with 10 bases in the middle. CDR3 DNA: TGCGCCAGCAGCCGCGGCCTTAGCTCCTACAATGAGCAGTTCTTC. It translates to CASSRGLSSYNEQFF.

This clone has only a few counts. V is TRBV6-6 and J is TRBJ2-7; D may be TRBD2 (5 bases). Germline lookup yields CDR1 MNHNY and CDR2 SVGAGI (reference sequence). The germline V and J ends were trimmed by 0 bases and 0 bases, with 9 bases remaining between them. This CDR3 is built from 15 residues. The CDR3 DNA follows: TGTGCCAGCAGTTACTCGGGAGAGAACTCCTACGAGCAGTACTTC. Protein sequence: CASSYSGENSYEQYF.

CDR3 sequence (DNA): TGTGCCAGCAGTATCCTAGAGGGCTACGAGCAGTACTTC. Protein product: CASSILEGYEQYF. The V gene is TRBV6-5, the J gene TRBJ2-7; D might be TRBD2 (5 bases). CDR3 length: 13 amino acids. Trimming removed 5 bases from V and 3 bases from J, with 11 bases in between. Germline V lookup: CDR1 MNHEY, CDR2 SVGAGI.

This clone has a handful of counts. The CDR3 loop reads CASSLNLQGTEAFF. The CDR3 DNA follows: TGTGCCAGCAGCCTGAATCTACAGGGGACTGAAGCTTTCTTT. The rearrangement links TRBV4-2 to TRBJ1-1, with 7 bases lining up with TRBD1. CDR3 size: 14 residues. The germline gives CDR1 LGHNA, CDR2 YNFKEQ. V shed 4 bases, J shed 5 bases, and the junction held 7 bases outside the gene matches.

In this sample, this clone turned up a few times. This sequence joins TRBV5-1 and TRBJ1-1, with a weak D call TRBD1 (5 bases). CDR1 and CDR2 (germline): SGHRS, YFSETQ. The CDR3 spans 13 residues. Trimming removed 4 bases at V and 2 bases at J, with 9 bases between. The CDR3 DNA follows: TGCGCCAGCAGCGAACAGGCTAACACTGAAGCTTTCTTT. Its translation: CASSEQANTEAFF. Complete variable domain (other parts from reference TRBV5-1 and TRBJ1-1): KAGVTQTPRYLIKTRGQQVTLSCSPISGHRSVSWYQQTPGQGLQFLFEYFSETQRNKGNFPGRFSGRQFSNSRSEMNVSTLELGDSALYLCASSEQANTEAFFGQGTRLTVV.

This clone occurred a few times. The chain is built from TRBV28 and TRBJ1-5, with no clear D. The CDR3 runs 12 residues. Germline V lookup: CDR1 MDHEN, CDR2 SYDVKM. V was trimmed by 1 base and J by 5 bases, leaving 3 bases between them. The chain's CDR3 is CASSLYDQPQHF. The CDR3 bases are TGTGCCAGCAGTTTATATGATCAGCCCCAGCATTTT. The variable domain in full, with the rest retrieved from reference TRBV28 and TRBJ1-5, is DVKVTQSSRYLVKRTGEKVFLECVQDMDHENMFWYRQDPGLGLRLIYFSYDVKMKEKGDIPEGYSVSREKKERFSLILESASTNQTSMYLCASSLYDQPQHFGDGTRLSIL.

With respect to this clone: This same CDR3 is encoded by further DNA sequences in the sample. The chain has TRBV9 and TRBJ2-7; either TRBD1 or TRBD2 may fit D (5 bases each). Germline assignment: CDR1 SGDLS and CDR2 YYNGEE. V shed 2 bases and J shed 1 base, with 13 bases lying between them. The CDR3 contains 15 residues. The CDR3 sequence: CASSVSGTASYEQYF. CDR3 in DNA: TGTGCCAGCAGCGTCTCCGGGACGGCATCCTACGAGCAGTACTTC.

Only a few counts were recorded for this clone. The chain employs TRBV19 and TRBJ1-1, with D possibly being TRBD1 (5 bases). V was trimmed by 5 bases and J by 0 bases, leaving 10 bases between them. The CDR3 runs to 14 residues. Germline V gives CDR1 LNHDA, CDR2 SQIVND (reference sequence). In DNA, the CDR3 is TGTGCCAGTAGTCGGGGGGTTGTGAACACTGAAGCTTTCTTT. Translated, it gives CASSRGVVNTEAFF.

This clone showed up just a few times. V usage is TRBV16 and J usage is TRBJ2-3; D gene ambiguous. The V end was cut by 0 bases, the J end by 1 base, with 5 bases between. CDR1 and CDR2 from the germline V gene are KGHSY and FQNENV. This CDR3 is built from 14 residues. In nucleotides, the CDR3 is TGTGCCAGCAGCCAATCACCGGGCACAGATACGCAGTATTTT. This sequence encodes CASSQSPGTDTQYF.

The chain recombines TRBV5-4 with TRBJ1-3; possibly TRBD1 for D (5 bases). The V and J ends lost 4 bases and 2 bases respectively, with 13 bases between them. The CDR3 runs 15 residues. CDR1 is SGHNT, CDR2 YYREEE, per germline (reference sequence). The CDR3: CASSPRDGAGNTIYF. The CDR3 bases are TGTGCCAGCAGCCCCCGGGACGGAGCTGGAAACACCATATATTTT.

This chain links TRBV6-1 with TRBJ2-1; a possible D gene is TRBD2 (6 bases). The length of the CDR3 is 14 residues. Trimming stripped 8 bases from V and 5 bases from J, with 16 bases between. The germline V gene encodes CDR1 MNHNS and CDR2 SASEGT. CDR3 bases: TGTGCCAGCCAGGGAGGATCGAACAACAATGAGCAGTTCTTC. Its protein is CASQGGSNNNEQFF.

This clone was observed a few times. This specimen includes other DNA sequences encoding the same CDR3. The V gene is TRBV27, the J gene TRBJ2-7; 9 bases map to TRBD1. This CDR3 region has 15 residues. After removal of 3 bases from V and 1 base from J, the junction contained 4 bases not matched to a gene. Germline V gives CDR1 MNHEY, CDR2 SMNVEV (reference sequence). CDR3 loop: CASSFGTGLSYEQYF. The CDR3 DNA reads TGTGCCAGCAGTTTCGGGACAGGGCTTTCCTACGAGCAGTACTTC.

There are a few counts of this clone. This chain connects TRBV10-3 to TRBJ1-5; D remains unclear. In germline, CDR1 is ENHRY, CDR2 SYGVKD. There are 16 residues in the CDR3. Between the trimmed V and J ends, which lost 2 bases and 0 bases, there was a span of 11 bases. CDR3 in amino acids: CAISERTSDSNQPQHF. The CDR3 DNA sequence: TGTGCCATCAGTGAGAGGACGTCCGATAGCAATCAGCCCCAGCATTTT.

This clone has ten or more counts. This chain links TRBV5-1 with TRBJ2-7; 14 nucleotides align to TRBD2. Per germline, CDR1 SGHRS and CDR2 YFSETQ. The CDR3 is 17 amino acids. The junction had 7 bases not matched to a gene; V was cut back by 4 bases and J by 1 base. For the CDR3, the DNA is TGCGCCAGCAGCATGGGGACTAGCGGGAGTTCATCCTACGAGCAGTACTTC. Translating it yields CASSMGTSGSSSYEQYF.

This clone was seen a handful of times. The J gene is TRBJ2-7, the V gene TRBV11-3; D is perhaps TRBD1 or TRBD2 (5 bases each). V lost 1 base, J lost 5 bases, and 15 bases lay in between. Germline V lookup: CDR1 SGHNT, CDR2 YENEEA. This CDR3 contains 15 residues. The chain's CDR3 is CASSLGAGTAHEQYF. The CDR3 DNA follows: TGTGCCAGCAGCTTAGGGGCAGGGACGGCCCACGAGCAGTACTTC.

The CDR3 DNA reads as TGTGCCAGCATTGGGGTGGGGGGACTCAACTATGGCTACACCTTC. It translates to CASIGVGGLNYGYTF. The rearrangement links TRBV2 to TRBJ1-2; weak D call: TRBD1 (5 bases). The CDR3 has 15 residues. V was cut by 7 bases and J by 2 bases, with 17 bases left in between. Germline assignment: CDR1 SNHLY and CDR2 FYNNEI. The full variable domain, in which reference TRBV2 and TRBJ1-2 provide the parts outside the CDR3, is EPEVTQTPSHQVTQMGQEVILRCVPISNHLYFYWYRQILGQKVEFLVSFYNNEISEKSEIFDDQFSVERPDGSNFTLKIRSTKLEDSAMYFCASIGVGGLNYGYTFGSGTRLTVV.